This TCR beta chain originates from a study of T cells after yellow fever vaccination. V was shortened by 0 bases and J by 5 bases, with 9 bases between the two germline ends. CDR3 length equals 14 residues. CDR1 is LNHNV and CDR2 is YYDKDF in the germline V gene (reference sequence). One entry per CDR3 protein results from TCRdb running MiXCR on the 5' RACE reads. The sample includes under 250,000 distinct CDR3 sequences, around 3.1% of them seen just once. This clonotype was recorded a few times. The chain carries TRBV15 and TRBJ2-3; tentatively, D is TRBD2 (6 bases). The sequence came from a man between 18 and 35 years old who received the YFV17D yellow fever vaccine. The input for sequencing was CD4+ T cells sorted from PBMCs, taken 10 days after the yellow fever booster vaccination. The CDR3 DNA follows: TGTGCCACCAGCAGAGATTTAGCGGAAGATACGCAGTATTTT. Its translation: CATSRDLAEDTQYF.